Presented here are 21 T cell receptor beta chains from one specimen sequenced in a study of blood T cell repertoires in COVID-19. Method: immunoSEQ multiplex PCR; TCRdb's copy keeps in-frame clones and lacks some. The sample lists about 9,900 clones, approximately 78% occurring once. The sample taken for sequencing was peripheral blood. The receptors were sampled from a man aged 55 to 69 with active COVID-19.

The chain combines TRBV6-5 with TRBJ2-2; D is undetermined. Germline V lookup: CDR1 MNHEY, CDR2 SVGAGI. Trimming cost V 0 bases and J 4 bases, with 6 bases left between them. The CDR3 sequence is 14 residues long. This CDR3 is CASSYSASTGELFF. The CDR3 nucleotides read TGTGCCAGCAGTTACTCGGCTAGCACCGGGGAGCTGTTTTTT.

The table lists this clone with a count of one. V is TRBV5-1 and J is TRBJ2-1; no reliable D call. Germline CDR1 reads SGHRS; CDR2 reads YFSETQ. The CDR3 extends over 14 amino acids. Trimming removed 0 bases at V and 5 bases at J, with 9 bases between. The CDR3 coding sequence is TGCGCCAGCAGCTTGGGGGCAGCAAACAATGAGCAGTTCTTC. This codes for CASSLGAANNEQFF.

Here the CDR3 reads CASSPTGRQETQYF. The CDR3 DNA is TGCGCCAGCAGTCCCACTGGCAGGCAAGAGACCCAGTACTTC. V is TRBV4-3 and J is TRBJ2-5; D gene uncertain. Germline V CDR1 and CDR2: LGHNA, YSLEER. The CDR3 sequence is 14 residues long. Trimming shortened V by 6 bases and J by 2 bases, and 13 bases separated the two germline ends.

The count of this clone is one. The chain has TRBV5-5 and TRBJ2-7; 7 nucleotides align to TRBD2. V trimming: 3 bases; J trimming: 2 bases; junction bases outside the gene matches: 5. Per germline, CDR1 SGHKS and CDR2 YYEKEE (reference sequence). CDR3 length equals 14 residues. The CDR3 region is CASSSVSGTYEQYF. Here the CDR3 DNA reads TGTGCCAGCAGCTCTGTCAGCGGGACCTACGAGCAGTACTTC.

The chain couples TRBV20-1 to TRBJ2-1; D remains ambiguous. The germline gives CDR1 DFQATT, CDR2 SNEGSKA (reference sequence). The CDR3 has 12 residues. Between the trimmed V and J ends, which lost 3 bases and 5 bases, there was a span of 8 bases. The CDR3 region is CSASLVDNEQFF. CDR3 bases: TGCAGTGCTAGTCTAGTGGACAATGAGCAGTTCTTC.

The J gene is TRBJ2-5, the V gene TRBV25-1, with 8 bases fitting TRBD1. The germline V gene has CDR1 MGHDK and CDR2 SYGVNS. The V and J ends lost 3 bases and 1 base, in that order; junction bases with no gene match: 4. The CDR3 consists of 15 residues. CDR3 sequence: CASSDDGQGQETQYF. CDR3 DNA sequence: TGTGCCAGCAGTGATGACGGACAGGGCCAAGAGACCCAGTACTTC.

The chain uses TRBV28 and TRBJ2-5; perhaps TRBD1 as D (6 bases). This CDR3 is 15 amino acids long. The germline CDR1 and CDR2 sequences are MDHEN and SYDVKM. V was cut by 5 bases and J by 1 base, with 14 bases left in between. The DNA of the CDR3 is TGTGCCAGCAGTACGACTTACAGGGCCCAAGAGACCCAGTACTTC. Protein sequence: CASSTTYRAQETQYF.

The CDR3 sequence is CASSLEAAVAGDTQYF. The CDR3 bases are TGTGCCAGCAGCTTAGAGGCTGCGGTGGCTGGGGATACGCAGTATTTT. The rearrangement links TRBV7-8 to TRBJ2-3; D unclear. V was clipped by 1 base and J by 6 bases, with 17 bases between them. CDR3 length: 16 residues. Germline CDR1 and CDR2: SGHVS and FQNEAQ.

The chain uses TRBV20-1 and TRBJ1-2, with a weak D call TRBD1 (6 bases). Trimming cost V 6 bases and J 5 bases, with 10 bases left between them. The CDR3 spans 11 residues. From germline, CDR1 is DFQATT and CDR2 SNEGSKA (reference sequence). CDR3 region: CSATDRYGYTF. The CDR3 DNA follows: TGCAGTGCCACGGACAGATATGGCTACACCTTC.

The chain is built from TRBV28 and TRBJ2-7, with D possibly being TRBD1 (5 bases). With 10 bases removed from V and 6 bases from J, the gap between germline ends came to 10 bases. Germline V gene data show CDR1 as MDHEN and CDR2 as SYDVKM. The CDR3 spans 10 residues. The CDR3 is CAILRVEQYF. DNA for the CDR3: TGTGCCATCCTCAGGGTCGAGCAGTACTTC.

The chain combines TRBV28 with TRBJ1-2; no reliable D call. V gave up 2 bases and J gave up 7 bases, with 14 bases separating them. This CDR3 contains 14 residues. Germline-derived CDR1 and CDR2 are MDHEN and SYDVKM. CDR3 region: CASSLVQRVSGYTF. The DNA for the CDR3 is TGTGCCAGCAGTTTAGTACAACGGGTTTCTGGCTACACCTTC.

This clone was found once. This chain uses TRBV6-1 with TRBJ1-5, with a possible D match to TRBD1 (5 bases). Germline CDR1 and CDR2: MNHNS and SASEGT. Trimming stripped 3 bases from V and 6 bases from J, with 9 bases between. CDR3 size: 13 residues. DNA of the CDR3: TGTGCCAGCAGTGATGGACAAGCTCAGCCCCAGCATTTT. Its translation is CASSDGQAQPQHF.

The CDR3 nucleotides are TGTGCCAGCAGCTGGGGACTAGCGGGCAATGAGCAGTTCTTC. It codes for CASSWGLAGNEQFF. The chain combines TRBV6-5 with TRBJ2-1; 12 bases line up with TRBD2. Germline V lookup: CDR1 MNHEY, CDR2 SVGAGI. The V segment lost 6 bases and the J segment 6 bases; nucleotides outside the gene matches: 3. CDR3 length: 14 residues.

The rearrangement joins TRBV11-2 to TRBJ2-7, with D uncertain. CDR1 is SGHAT and CDR2 is FQNNGV in the germline V gene. The CDR3 consists of 11 residues. V lost 1 base to trimming and J lost 7 bases, with 5 bases between them. As DNA, the CDR3 is TGTGCCAGCAGCTTAGTGGCAGAGCAGTACTTC. Translated: CASSLVAEQYF.

The genes are TRBV28 and TRBJ1-6; 7 bases match TRBD1. Germline assignment: CDR1 MDHEN and CDR2 SYDVKM. The V segment lost 8 bases and the J segment 8 bases; nucleotides outside the gene matches: 15. The CDR3 runs 16 residues. CDR3 bases: TGTGCCAGCGGGCGACAGGGAAATGTGTACGATTCACCCCTCCACTTT. It codes for CASGRQGNVYDSPLHF.

The rearrangement links TRBV6-5 to TRBJ1-1, with TRBD1 as a possible D gene (6 bases). Per germline, CDR1 MNHEY and CDR2 SVGAGI. Trimming pared 4 bases from V and 7 bases from J, leaving 13 bases between. The length of the CDR3 is 13 residues. The CDR3 nucleotides read TGTGCCAGCAGTTCCAGGGGAAGCAGTGAAGCTTTCTTT. Protein sequence: CASSSRGSSEAFF.

The rearrangement uses TRBV30 and TRBJ2-7, with TRBD2 identical over 8 bases. CDR1 and CDR2 (germline): GTSNPN, SVGIG (reference sequence). This CDR3 is 13 amino acids long. With 1 base clipped from V and 6 bases from J, the junction kept 5 bases outside the gene matches. The CDR3 loop is CAWSAAGGREQYF. In DNA, the CDR3 is TGTGCCTGGAGTGCTGCGGGGGGTCGCGAGCAGTACTTC.

The CDR3 loop is CASSLGDREGYGYTF. In DNA form, the CDR3 reads TGTGCCAGCAGCTTGGGGGACAGGGAGGGCTATGGCTACACCTTC. The chain uses TRBV5-6 and TRBJ1-2, with TRBD1 identical over 9 bases. V trimming: 0 bases; J trimming: 4 bases; junction bases outside the gene matches: 4. Looked up from germline, CDR1 is SGHDT and CDR2 is YYEEEE. The CDR3 is 15 amino acids.

The J gene is TRBJ2-5, the V gene TRBV14, with D unclear. Germline V gene data show CDR1 as SGHDN and CDR2 as FVKESK. The CDR3 runs to 11 residues. V gave up 3 bases and J gave up 5 bases, with 4 bases separating them. CDR3 amino acids: CASSHRETQYF. DNA for the CDR3: TGTGCCAGCAGCCACCGGGAGACCCAGTACTTC. Using reference TRBV14 and TRBJ2-5 for the parts outside the CDR3, the full variable domain is EAGVTQFPSHSVIEKGQTVTLRCDPISGHDNLYWYRRVMGKEIKFLLHFVKESKQDESGMPNNRFLAERTGGTYSTLKVQPAELEDSGVYFCASSHRETQYFGPGTRLLVL.

CDR3 region: CASSLSGRGTGELFF. CDR3 coding DNA: TGTGCCAGCAGCCTTAGCGGGAGGGGCACCGGGGAGCTGTTTTTT. This chain links TRBV7-2 with TRBJ2-2, with TRBD2 identical over 11 bases. The V gene's germline CDR1 is SGHTA and CDR2 FQGNSA. V lost 5 bases to trimming and J lost 4 bases; unmatched junction nucleotides: 3. The CDR3 extends over 15 amino acids. The variable domain in full, completed from reference TRBV7-2 and TRBJ2-2, reads GAGVSQSPSNKVTEKGKDVELRCDPISGHTALYWYRQSLGQGLEFLIYFQGNSAPDKSGLPSDRFSAERTGGSVSTLTIQRTQQEDSAVYLCASSLSGRGTGELFFGEGSRLTVL.

This chain uses TRBV19 with TRBJ1-1; D gene ambiguous. The germline V gene encodes CDR1 LNHDA and CDR2 SQIVND (reference sequence). V lost 3 bases to trimming and J lost 4 bases, with 12 bases between them. The CDR3 has 14 amino acids. CDR3 protein: CASSIGGWSTEAFF. In DNA, the CDR3 is TGTGCCAGTAGTATTGGAGGTTGGAGCACTGAAGCTTTCTTT.